This entry is about one TCR beta chain. The entry originates in a study of blood T cell repertoires in COVID-19. CDR1 and CDR2 (germline): SGHRS, YFSETQ. The CDR3 is made up of 11 amino acids. The V and J ends lost 0 bases and 8 bases respectively, with 5 bases between them. Followed over time, Seattle patients had been enrolled while infection was active. Study processing details: Estimation of nucleated cell counts relied on the amplification of reference gene primers. Profiled with immunoSEQ multiplex PCR; TCRdb holds only in-frame clones, not every one. Clonal size and the V and J genes are those of that table, whereas D and trimming came from the DNA. The data show nearly 200,000 clones, around four fifths seen once.

The receptor was isolated from a man between 60 and 75 years old with COVID-19, enrolled during active disease. Sequencing was performed on peripheral blood. V and J are TRBV5-1 and TRBJ1-1; no clear D. CDR3 sequence (DNA): TGCGCCAGCAGCTTGGAGAGGGAAGCTTTCTTT. Translation gives CASSLEREAFF. Filled out from reference TRBV5-1 and TRBJ1-1, the complete variable domain reads KAGVTQTPRYLIKTRGQQVTLSCSPISGHRSVSWYQQTPGQGLQFLFEYFSETQRNKGNFPGRFSGRQFSNSRSEMNVSTLELGDSALYLCASSLEREAFFGQGTRLTVV.